The clone carrying this TCR beta chain was detected once. The entry originates in a study of blood T cell repertoires in COVID-19. The wider study: The United States, Italy and Spain supplied acute and convalescent COVID-19 samples. PBMCs, B-cell-depleted T cells, or T cells provided the cDNA or gDNA that made up the material.

CDR3 length: 15 amino acids. With V trimmed by 0 bases and J by 3 bases, 3 bases remained unmatched. CDR1 is SGDLS and CDR2 is YYNGEE in the germline V gene. Original methodology: Reference gene primers were amplified, and this amplification served to estimate nucleated cell counts. The protocol was immunoSEQ multiplex PCR, while the TCRdb copy is restricted to in-frame clones and leaves out a portion. V and J calls plus clone size are reproduced from that table; the DNA served to infer D and trimming. The sample records roughly 200,000 clones, around 85% being singletons. The chain employs TRBV9 and TRBJ2-3; 8 bases line up with TRBD1. This TCR was recovered from a woman in her fifties or sixties with acute or convalescent COVID-19. Sequenced sample: peripheral blood. The DNA for the CDR3 is TGTGCCAGCAGCGTAGTACAGGGGGGAACAGATACGCAGTATTTT. Its protein is CASSVVQGGTDTQYF.